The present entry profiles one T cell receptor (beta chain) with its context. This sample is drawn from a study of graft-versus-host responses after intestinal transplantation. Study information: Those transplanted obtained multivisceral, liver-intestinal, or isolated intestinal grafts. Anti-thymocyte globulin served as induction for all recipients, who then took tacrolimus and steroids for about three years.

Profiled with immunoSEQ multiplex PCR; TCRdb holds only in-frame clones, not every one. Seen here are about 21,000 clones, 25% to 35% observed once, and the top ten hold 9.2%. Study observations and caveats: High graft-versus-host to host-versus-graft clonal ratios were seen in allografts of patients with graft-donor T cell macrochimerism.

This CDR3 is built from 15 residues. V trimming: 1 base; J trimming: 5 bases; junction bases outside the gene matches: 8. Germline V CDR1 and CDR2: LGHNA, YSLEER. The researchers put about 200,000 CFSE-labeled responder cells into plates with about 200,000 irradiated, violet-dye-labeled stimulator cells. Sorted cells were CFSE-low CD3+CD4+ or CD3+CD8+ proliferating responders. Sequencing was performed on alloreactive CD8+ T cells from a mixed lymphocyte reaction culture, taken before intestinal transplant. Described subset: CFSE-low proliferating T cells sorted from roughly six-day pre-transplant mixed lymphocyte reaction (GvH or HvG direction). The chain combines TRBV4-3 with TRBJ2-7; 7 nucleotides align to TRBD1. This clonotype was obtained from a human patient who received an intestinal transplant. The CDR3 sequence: CASSQVVGGGNEQYF. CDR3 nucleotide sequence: TGCGCCAGCAGCCAAGTTGTAGGGGGCGGCAACGAGCAGTACTTC.